This T cell receptor (beta chain) was recorded in a study of blood T cell repertoires in COVID-19. About the research overall: The study drew acute and convalescent COVID-19 samples from the United States, Italy and Spain. Nucleic acid was either cDNA or gDNA, and it came from T cells, B-cell-depleted T cells, or PBMCs.

CDR1 is WNHNN, CDR2 SYGVQD, per germline (reference sequence). The ends were cut back, 8 bases at V and 0 bases at J, with 8 bases in the middle. The CDR3 contains 12 residues. Per the original methods: Amplification with reference gene primers provided the estimates of nucleated cell counts. Measured with immunoSEQ multiplex PCR; TCRdb has only the in-frame clones, and not every one. V and J calls and clone size are those listed in that table; D and trimming were worked out from the DNA. The data hold 200,000 to 300,000 clones, with approximately 86% observed a single time. This clone was seen only a few times.

Sample: peripheral blood. The chain links TRBV10-1 to TRBJ2-7, with D tentatively TRBD1 (6 bases). This sequence was found in a man aged 30 to 39 with active or convalescent COVID-19. CDR3 in amino acids: CASGDTSYEQYF. The DNA of the CDR3 is TGCGCCAGCGGGGACACCTCCTACGAGCAGTACTTC.